A selection of T cell receptor beta chains follows, all from one sample in a study of blood T cell repertoires in COVID-19. TCRdb keeps only in-frame clones here, not all; method: immunoSEQ multiplex PCR. The table records about 120,000 clones, 70% to 85% of them present only once. Sample: peripheral blood. These receptors all stem from a man between 65 and 79 years old with active or convalescent COVID-19. Each CDR3 is given with its conserved first and last residue. Fields, in order: clone size, CDR3 length, D gene, V gene, J gene, CDR3 protein, CDR3 DNA. D genes are given only for firm matches. The listing skips clone size in some rows; elsewhere it reads once, few, many or a size class.

size: -; length: 12; D: -; V: TRBV10-3; J: TRBJ2-1; CDR3: CAITTENNEQFF; DNA: TGTGCCATCACTACAGAAAACAATGAGCAGTTCTTC
size: few; length: 14; D: TRBD2; V: TRBV9; J: TRBJ2-1; CDR3: CASSPRGSYNEQFF; DNA: TGTGCCAGCAGCCCGCGGGGGTCCTACAATGAGCAGTTCTTC
size: -; length: 15; D: -; V: TRBV28; J: TRBJ1-2; CDR3: CASSSPVRGDYGYTF; DNA: TGTGCCAGCAGTTCCCCCGTCCGGGGGGATTATGGCTACACCTTC
size: -; length: 14; D: TRBD1; V: TRBV24-1; J: TRBJ1-4; CDR3: CATSDRDRDEKLFF; DNA: TGTGCCACCAGTGACAGGGACAGGGATGAAAAACTGTTTTTT
size: -; length: 13; D: TRBD1; V: TRBV2; J: TRBJ1-2; CDR3: CASRRDRGEGYTF; DNA: TGTGCCAGCAGGCGAGACAGGGGGGAAGGCTACACCTTC
size: -; length: 18; D: TRBD1; V: TRBV3-1/TRBV3-2; J: TRBJ1-6; CDR3: CASSQERFAGGANSPLHF; DNA: TGTGCCAGCAGCCAAGAACGGTTCGCAGGGGGCGCGAATTCACCCCTCCACTTT
size: -; length: 14; D: -; V: TRBV27; J: TRBJ2-3; CDR3: CASSLERATDTQYF; DNA: TGTGCCAGCAGTTTAGAGCGAGCCACAGATACGCAGTATTTT
size: -; length: 12; D: -; V: TRBV7-2; J: TRBJ1-2; CDR3: CASRAQAPIYTF; DNA: TGTGCCAGCAGGGCCCAGGCCCCTATCTACACCTTC
size: -; length: 15; D: -; V: TRBV7-2; J: TRBJ1-5; CDR3: CASSLAGQLNQPQHF; DNA: TGTGCCAGCAGCTTAGCGGGACAATTAAATCAGCCCCAGCATTTT
size: -; length: 13; D: -; V: TRBV29-1; J: TRBJ1-2; CDR3: CSVEQVNNYGYTF; DNA: TGCAGCGTTGAACAGGTGAATAACTATGGCTACACCTTC
size: -; length: 17; D: TRBD2; V: TRBV9; J: TRBJ2-3; CDR3: CASSVAVSGRGTDTQYF; DNA: TGTGCCAGCAGCGTAGCGGTAAGCGGGAGGGGGACAGATACGCAGTATTTT
size: -; length: 13; D: -; V: TRBV5-5; J: TRBJ2-1; CDR3: CASSLVSGDEQFF; DNA: TGTGCCAGCAGCTTGGTGTCGGGAGATGAGCAGTTCTTC
size: -; length: 18; D: TRBD2; V: TRBV3-1/TRBV3-2; J: TRBJ2-5; CDR3: CASSQDLGLAGGQETQYF; DNA: TGTGCCAGCAGCCAAGATCTGGGACTAGCGGGAGGGCAAGAGACCCAGTACTTC
size: -; length: 15; D: TRBD1; V: TRBV5-1; J: TRBJ1-6; CDR3: CASSLFTQGDSPLHF; DNA: TGCGCCAGCAGCTTGTTTACCCAGGGGGATTCACCCCTCCACTTT
size: -; length: 15; D: TRBD1; V: TRBV4-2; J: TRBJ1-4; CDR3: CASSRSTGEDEKLFF; DNA: TGTGCCAGCAGCCGATCGACAGGGGAGGATGAAAAACTGTTTTTT
size: -; length: 16; D: -; V: TRBV28; J: TRBJ1-5; CDR3: CASSLGTSGGNQPQHF; DNA: TGTGCCAGCAGTTTAGGTACGAGCGGGGGCAATCAGCCCCAGCATTTT
size: -; length: 17; D: TRBD2; V: TRBV11-3; J: TRBJ2-1; CDR3: CASSLFLGTSGYNEQFF; DNA: TGTGCCAGCAGCTTATTTCTTGGGACTAGCGGCTACAATGAGCAGTTCTTC
size: once; length: 14; D: TRBD2; V: TRBV7-2; J: TRBJ2-7; CDR3: CASAGGGGIYEQYF; DNA: TGTGCCAGCGCCGGGGGGGGAGGTATATACGAGCAGTACTTC
size: -; length: 15; D: TRBD2; V: TRBV27; J: TRBJ2-1; CDR3: CASSATGLASNEQFF; DNA: TGTGCCAGCAGCGCGACGGGACTAGCATCCAATGAGCAGTTCTTC
size: -; length: 16; D: -; V: TRBV11-3; J: TRBJ2-7; CDR3: CASSLDAVGLHYEQYF; DNA: TGTGCCAGCAGCTTAGACGCGGTCGGACTTCACTACGAGCAGTACTTC
size: -; length: 15; D: -; V: TRBV4-3; J: TRBJ2-7; CDR3: CASSQDPGHAYEQYF; DNA: TGCGCCAGCAGCCAAGATCCAGGTCATGCCTACGAGCAGTACTTC
size: -; length: 13; D: TRBD2; V: TRBV6-2/TRBV6-3; J: TRBJ2-7; CDR3: CASSPGLAGDQYF; DNA: TGTGCCAGCAGTCCGGGACTAGCGGGGGACCAGTACTTC
size: -; length: 17; D: TRBD2; V: TRBV28; J: TRBJ2-2; CDR3: CASIPSTSGSNTGELFF; DNA: TGTGCCAGCATCCCATCTACTAGCGGATCGAACACCGGGGAGCTGTTTTTT
size: -; length: 16; D: -; V: TRBV5-4; J: TRBJ1-2; CDR3: CASSYREQGPNYGYTF; DNA: TGTGCCAGCAGCTACCGAGAACAGGGACCTAACTATGGCTACACCTTC
size: few; length: 14; D: TRBD1; V: TRBV19; J: TRBJ2-7; CDR3: CASSRGQGHRHQYF; DNA: TGTGCCAGTAGTAGGGGACAGGGTCACCGCCATCAGTACTTC
size: -; length: 15; D: -; V: TRBV3-1/TRBV3-2; J: TRBJ2-7; CDR3: CASSQEARSSYEQYF; DNA: TGTGCCAGCAGCCAAGAGGCTCGGAGCTCCTACGAGCAGTACTTC
size: -; length: 13; D: -; V: TRBV28; J: TRBJ2-7; CDR3: CASGTGRAYEQYF; DNA: TGTGCCAGCGGCACCGGGAGAGCCTACGAGCAGTACTTC
size: -; length: 16; D: TRBD2; V: TRBV5-1; J: TRBJ2-7; CDR3: CASSPAASGGSYEQYF; DNA: TGCGCCAGCAGCCCCGCGGCTAGCGGGGGATCCTACGAGCAGTACTTC
size: -; length: 14; D: TRBD1; V: TRBV28; J: TRBJ1-1; CDR3: CASGQGPLNTEAFF; DNA: TGTGCCAGTGGACAGGGGCCCCTAAACACTGAAGCTTTCTTT
size: -; length: 14; D: -; V: TRBV3-1/TRBV3-2; J: TRBJ1-2; CDR3: CASSHRPGHYGYTF; DNA: TGTGCCAGCAGCCACCGGCCTGGGCACTATGGCTACACCTTC
size: once; length: 18; D: -; V: TRBV5-4; J: TRBJ2-6; CDR3: CASSSQGPSSSGANVLTF; DNA: TGTGCCAGCAGCTCGCAGGGGCCAAGCTCCTCAGGGGCCAACGTCCTGACTTTC
size: -; length: 14; D: -; V: TRBV27; J: TRBJ1-1; CDR3: CASRLGTANTEAFF; DNA: TGTGCCAGCAGACTCGGGACTGCAAACACTGAAGCTTTCTTT
size: -; length: 15; D: TRBD2; V: TRBV28; J: TRBJ2-7; CDR3: CASSGTSGTLYEQYF; DNA: TGTGCCAGCAGTGGGACTAGCGGGACCCTCTACGAGCAGTACTTC
size: -; length: 13; D: -; V: TRBV10-3; J: TRBJ1-1; CDR3: CAGKGDMNTEAFF; DNA: TGTGCCGGAAAGGGGGACATGAACACTGAAGCTTTCTTT
size: once; length: 14; D: -; V: TRBV5-6; J: TRBJ2-7; CDR3: CASSGLSGEWEQYF; DNA: TGTGCCAGCAGCGGACTATCGGGCGAATGGGAGCAGTACTTC
size: few; length: 17; D: -; V: TRBV23-1; J: TRBJ1-1; CDR3: CASSQPLAGQMNTEAFF; DNA: TGCGCCAGCAGTCAACCCCTGGCAGGACAAATGAACACTGAAGCTTTCTTT
size: once; length: 14; D: -; V: TRBV30; J: TRBJ1-5; CDR3: CAWNTGGSNQPQHF; DNA: TGTGCCTGGAATACGGGGGGCAGCAATCAGCCCCAGCATTTT
size: -; length: 14; D: -; V: TRBV5-5; J: TRBJ2-7; CDR3: CASSPSQGPYEQYF; DNA: TGTGCCAGCTCCCCTTCACAGGGACCCTACGAGCAGTACTTC
size: -; length: 19; D: -; V: TRBV21-1; J: TRBJ1-5; CDR3: CASSFRDPEDRGPNQPQHF; DNA: TGTGCCAGCAGCTTTAGGGATCCCGAAGACAGGGGCCCCAATCAGCCCCAGCATTTT
size: -; length: 14; D: TRBD1; V: TRBV7-9; J: TRBJ1-1; CDR3: CASSQQGAGAEAFF; DNA: TGTGCCAGCAGCCAACAGGGGGCCGGGGCTGAAGCTTTCTTT
size: -; length: 15; D: TRBD2; V: TRBV7-2; J: TRBJ2-4; CDR3: CASSSGTRPTNIQYF; DNA: TGTGCCAGCAGCTCAGGGACTAGACCCACAAACATTCAGTACTTC
size: -; length: 17; D: TRBD1; V: TRBV13; J: TRBJ2-1; CDR3: CASSSEGAPSSYNEQFF; DNA: TGTGCCAGCAGCTCAGAGGGGGCGCCGAGCTCCTACAATGAGCAGTTCTTC
size: -; length: 15; D: -; V: TRBV13; J: TRBJ1-3; CDR3: CASSLGRTPGNTIYF; DNA: TGTGCCAGCAGCTTAGGCCGAACTCCTGGAAACACCATATATTTT
size: -; length: 16; D: -; V: TRBV7-9; J: TRBJ1-2; CDR3: CASTHQSGSSNYGYTF; DNA: TGTGCCAGCACCCACCAGTCGGGATCTTCTAACTATGGCTACACCTTC
size: -; length: 15; D: -; V: TRBV2; J: TRBJ1-5; CDR3: CASSESGYSNQPQHF; DNA: TGTGCCAGCAGTGAATCCGGTTATAGCAATCAGCCCCAGCATTTT
size: -; length: 15; D: -; V: TRBV27; J: TRBJ1-2; CDR3: CASSAAGATGYGYTF; DNA: TGTGCCAGCAGTGCCGCCGGAGCCACAGGCTATGGCTACACCTTC
size: -; length: 18; D: TRBD1; V: TRBV18; J: TRBJ1-6; CDR3: CASSPGIASARGTSPLHF; DNA: TGTGCCAGCTCACCAGGGATAGCTTCTGCCAGGGGGACTTCACCCCTCCACTTT
size: -; length: 15; D: TRBD1; V: TRBV5-5; J: TRBJ2-2; CDR3: CASSLEGGYTGELFF; DNA: TGTGCCAGCAGCTTGGAAGGGGGCTACACCGGGGAGCTGTTTTTT
size: many; length: 13; D: -; V: TRBV7-9; J: TRBJ1-3; CDR3: CASSFYRGNTIYF; DNA: TGTGCCAGCAGCTTTTACAGGGGAAACACCATATATTTT
size: -; length: 13; D: -; V: TRBV3-1/TRBV3-2; J: TRBJ2-5; CDR3: CASSQAGEETQYF; DNA: TGTGCCAGCAGCCAAGCGGGAGAAGAGACCCAGTACTTC
size: -; length: 17; D: -; V: TRBV5-1; J: TRBJ1-4; CDR3: CASSYGGRGLTNEKLFF; DNA: TGCGCCAGCAGCTACGGGGGGCGAGGTTTAACTAATGAAAAACTGTTTTTT